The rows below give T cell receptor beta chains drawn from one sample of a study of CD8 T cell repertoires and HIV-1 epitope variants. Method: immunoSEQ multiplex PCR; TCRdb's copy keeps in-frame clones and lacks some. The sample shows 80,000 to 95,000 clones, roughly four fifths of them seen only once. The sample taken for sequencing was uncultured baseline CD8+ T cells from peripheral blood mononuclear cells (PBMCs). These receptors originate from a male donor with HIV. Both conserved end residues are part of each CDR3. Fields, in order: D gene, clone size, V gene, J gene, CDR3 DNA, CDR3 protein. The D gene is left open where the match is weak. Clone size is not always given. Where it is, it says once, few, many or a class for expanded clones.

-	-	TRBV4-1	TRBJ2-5	TGCGCCAGCAGCCGGGGACTGCCGGGGACCCAGTACTTC	CASSRGLPGTQYF
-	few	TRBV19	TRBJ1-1	TGTGCCTCTAAGGTGCCAGTGGGAAACACTGAAGCTTTCTTT	CASKVPVGNTEAFF
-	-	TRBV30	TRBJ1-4	TGTGCCTGGAGTGCCAGGGCCGGTAATGAAAAACTGTTTTTT	CAWSARAGNEKLFF
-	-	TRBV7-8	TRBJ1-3	TGTGCCAGCAGCTTAGAGGGCGGCTACTCTGGAAACACCATATATTTT	CASSLEGGYSGNTIYF
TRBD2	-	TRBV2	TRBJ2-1	TGTGCCAGCAGTGCCCCCTCGACTAGCGGGCCCTGGAGCTCCTACAATGAGCAGTTCTTC	CASSAPSTSGPWSSYNEQFF
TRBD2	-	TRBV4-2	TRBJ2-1	TGTGCCAGCAGCCAAGTTGCGGGAGGTTCGGACAATGAGCAGTTCTTC	CASSQVAGGSDNEQFF
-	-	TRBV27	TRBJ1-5	TGTGCCAGCAGTTTATCGGGCCCAGATCAGCCCCAGCATTTT	CASSLSGPDQPQHF
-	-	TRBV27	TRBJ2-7	TGTGCCAGCAGTATAGGGACAGGCGGCGTTAGCGGGTCCTCCAACTACGAGCAGTACTTC	CASSIGTGGVSGSSNYEQYF
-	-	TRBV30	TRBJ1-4	TGTGCCTGGAGTGTACAAGCAACAACTAATGAAAAACTGTTTTTT	CAWSVQATTNEKLFF
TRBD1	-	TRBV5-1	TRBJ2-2	TGCGCCAGCAGCTTGGCTCAGGGGGCAGCCGGGGAGCTGTTTTTT	CASSLAQGAAGELFF
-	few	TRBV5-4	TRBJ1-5	TGTGCCAGCAGCTTGGCCCCGGGGAGGAATCAGCCCCAGCATTTT	CASSLAPGRNQPQHF